The entry below describes one TCR beta chain. Time point here: pre-treatment sample, taken before nivolumab and TIL therapy. Tumor tissue came from excised metastases, mostly pleural nodules or supraclavicular lymph nodes. Tumors were harvested before any PD-1/PD-L1 blockade. The libraries were made with immunoSEQ v3. The repertoire was sequenced with immunoSEQ multiplex PCR; TCRdb's copy has only in-frame clones and lacks some. The table shows 50,000 to 60,000 clones, with 70% to 85% occurring only once. The sample is drawn from a study of TIL therapy for anti-PD-1-resistant metastatic lung cancer. This specimen was tumor tissue, taken at baseline. The sequence was collected from a person aged 25 to 85 with non-small cell lung cancer.

CDR3 nucleotide sequence: TGTGCCAGCACGCACGCTAGCGGGGCGGGGGGAGATACGCAGTATTTT. This encodes CASTHASGAGGDTQYF. The chain links TRBV7-6 to TRBJ2-3; 9 positions match TRBD2. Trimming at V came to 7 bases and at J to 5 bases, leaving 13 bases not matched to a gene. CDR1 and CDR2 from the germline V gene are SGHVS and FNYEAQ. This CDR3 contains 16 residues. The full variable domain, completed using reference TRBV7-6 and TRBJ2-3, is GAGVSQSPRYKVTKRGQDVALRCDPISGHVSLYWYRQALGQGPEFLTYFNYEAQQDKSGLPNDRFSAERPEGSISTLTIQRTEQRDSAMYRCASTHASGAGGDTQYFGPGTRLTVL.